Listed here are 8 T cell receptor beta chains from one sample, sequenced in a study of a mutant IDH1 vaccine in newly diagnosed glioma. Libraries were prepared by immunoSEQ multiplex PCR; TCRdb keeps only in-frame clonotypes and omits some of them. The sample yields over 35,000 clones, roughly 84% seen once. Time point given: week 23, last vaccination. Doses of 300 ug of mutant IDH1 20-mer peptide were given with topical imiquimod. No antigens are known for them. The sample in question was PBMCs, obtained from a glioma patient whose treatment included an IDH1 peptide vaccine. Receptors originate from a woman between 18 and 29 years old with glioma. Some clones in this sample may be carry-over from other donors' samples.

The V gene is TRBV2, the J gene TRBJ2-3, with D possibly called TRBD1 or TRBD2 (6 bases each). The CDR3 covers 15 residues. The V end lost 3 bases, the J end lost 2 bases, and 12 bases lay between the germline ends. In germline, CDR1 is SNHLY, CDR2 FYNNEI. CDR3 DNA: TGTGCCAGCAGTGAGGGGGGCAGGGACACAGATACGCAGTATTTT. It specifies CASSEGGRDTDTQYF.

The V call is TRBV9, the J call TRBJ1-1; 8 bases align to TRBD1. The germline V gene has CDR1 SGDLS and CDR2 YYNGEE. Germline trimming cut 0 bases from V and 3 bases from J; bases unmatched to any gene: 4. The length of the CDR3 is 15 residues. CDR3 DNA sequence: TGTGCCAGCAGCGTAGCTCCACAGGGGGACACTGAAGCTTTCTTT. Translation gives CASSVAPQGDTEAFF.

The chain joins TRBV30 to TRBJ1-1; D gene uncertain. The CDR3 sequence is 13 residues long. Deletions cut 4 bases from V and 4 bases from J, with 13 bases between. Germline-derived CDR1 and CDR2 are GTSNPN and SVGIG (reference sequence). The CDR3 loop is CAWNGWRTTEAFF. CDR3 nucleotides: TGTGCCTGGAACGGGTGGAGGACCACTGAAGCTTTCTTT. Using reference TRBV30 and TRBJ1-1 for the parts outside the CDR3, the full variable domain is SQTIHQWPATLVQPVGSPLSLECTVEGTSNPNLYWYRQAAGRGLQLLFYSVGIGQISSEVPQNLSASRPQDRQFILSSKKLLLSDSGFYLCAWNGWRTTEAFFGQGTRLTVV.

The chain is built from TRBV7-8 and TRBJ2-3; 11 bases line up with TRBD2. The CDR3 has 16 amino acids. With 2 bases clipped from V and 5 bases from J, the junction kept 6 bases outside the gene matches. CDR1 and CDR2 from the germline V gene are SGHVS and FQNEAQ. CDR3 sequence: CASSLIAGGLGDTQYF. In nucleotides, the CDR3 is TGTGCCAGCAGCTTAATAGCGGGGGGGTTAGGAGATACGCAGTATTTT. The full variable domain, rest sourced from reference TRBV7-8 and TRBJ2-3, is GAGVSQSPRYKVAKRGQDVALRCDPISGHVSLFWYQQALGQGPEFLTYFQNEAQLDKSGLPSDRFFAERPEGSVSTLKIQRTQQEDSAVYLCASSLIAGGLGDTQYFGPGTRLTVL.

The chain links TRBV6-1 to TRBJ2-2, with 8 bases that match TRBD2. The germline V gene has CDR1 MNHNS and CDR2 SASEGT. The ends lost 8 bases at V and 1 base at J; junction bases unmatched: 3. The CDR3 contains 14 residues. As DNA, the CDR3 is TGTGCCAGCCCGGGACTAGGGAACACCGGGGAGCTGTTTTTT. Protein product: CASPGLGNTGELFF.

The chain joins TRBV6-5 to TRBJ1-2, with D hard to call. Germline V gene sequence: CDR1 MNHEY, CDR2 SVGAGI. V gave up 5 bases and J gave up 8 bases, with 12 bases separating them. This CDR3 is built from 12 residues. CDR3 loop: CASSPSRVGYTF. For the CDR3, the DNA is TGTGCCAGCAGTCCTTCAAGAGTCGGCTACACCTTC.

The chain employs TRBV9 and TRBJ2-3; D is possibly TRBD1 (5 bases). The V end lost 1 base, the J end lost 3 bases, and 12 bases lay between the germline ends. Germline V lookup: CDR1 SGDLS, CDR2 YYNGEE. This CDR3 is 15 amino acids long. The CDR3 DNA is TGTGCCAGCAGCGTATGGGGCAGAGTAACAGATACGCAGTATTTT. Protein: CASSVWGRVTDTQYF.

This chain links TRBV10-3 with TRBJ2-1; D perhaps matches TRBD2 (6 bases). The CDR3 length is 14 residues. V was pared by 2 bases and J by 6 bases, with 11 bases between. The germline CDR1 and CDR2 sequences are ENHRY and SYGVKD. In nucleotides, the CDR3 is TGTGCCATCAGTGAGCCACTAGCCCCCAATGAGCAGTTCTTC. It specifies CAISEPLAPNEQFF.